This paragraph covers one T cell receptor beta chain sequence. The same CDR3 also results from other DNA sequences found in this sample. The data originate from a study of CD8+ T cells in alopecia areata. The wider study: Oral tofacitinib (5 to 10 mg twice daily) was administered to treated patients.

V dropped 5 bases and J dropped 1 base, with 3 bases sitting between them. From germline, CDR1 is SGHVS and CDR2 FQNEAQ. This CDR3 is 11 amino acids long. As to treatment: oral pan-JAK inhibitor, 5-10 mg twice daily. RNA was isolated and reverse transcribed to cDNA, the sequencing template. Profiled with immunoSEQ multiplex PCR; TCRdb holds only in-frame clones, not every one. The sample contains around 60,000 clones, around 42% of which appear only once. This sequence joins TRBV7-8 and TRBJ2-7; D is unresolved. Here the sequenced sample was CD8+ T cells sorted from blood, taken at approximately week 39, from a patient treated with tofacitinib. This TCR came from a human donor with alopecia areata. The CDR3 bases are TGTGCCAGCAGCGGGTCCTACGAGCAGTACTTC. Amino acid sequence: CASSGSYEQYF.